In its sample, the clone carrying this TCR beta chain was seen a few times. Antigen: not known. Germline V gene data show CDR1 as KGHSH and CDR2 as LQKENI. This CDR3 is 13 amino acids long. V was trimmed by 0 bases and J by 1 base, leaving 3 bases between them. This sample is part of a study of early T cells in non-severe SARS-CoV-2 infection. Points from the study as a whole: Clonotype matching in VDJdb favored anti-spike CD8 responses and did not capture private and CD4 specificities.

TCRdb used MiXCR to reprocess the 5' RACE reads, holding one entry per CDR3 protein. The sample includes around 77,000 distinct CDR3 sequences, 12% seen only once; the top ten take 15% to 17%. V gene TRBV18 combines with J gene TRBJ2-5; D unresolved. This sequence was found in an adult who was a healthcare worker with PCR-confirmed SARS-CoV-2 infection or an uninfected control (not recorded which). The donor label of this sample is uncertain. The material was whole blood, obtained at baseline. In DNA, the CDR3 is TGTGCCAGCTCACCACCGAGCCAAGAGACCCAGTACTTC. Its translation is CASSPPSQETQYF.